This is a list of T cell receptor beta chains from one sample in a study of blood T cell repertoires in COVID-19. The method was immunoSEQ multiplex PCR; TCRdb's version includes in-frame clones alone and lacks a portion of them. The data hold 170,000 or so clones, with roughly 83% observed a single time. The sequenced sample was peripheral blood. The receptor set was obtained from a woman aged 55 to 70 with acute or convalescent COVID-19. Each CDR3 is given with its conserved first and last residue. Each record gives: CDR3 DNA, CDR3 protein, V gene, clone size, D gene, J gene. The D gene is left open where the match is weak. Part of the rows lack a size; the others show once, few, many or a class for expanded clones.

DNA: TGCGCCAGCAGCCAAGGCGCGGGACTAGCGGGGCTCTACGAGCAGTACTTC; CDR3: CASSQGAGLAGLYEQYF; V: TRBV4-3; size: NA; D: TRBD2; J: TRBJ2-7
DNA: TGTGCCAGTAGTACCGGGACAGGGGGACAGACCCAGTACTTC; CDR3: CASSTGTGGQTQYF; V: TRBV19; size: NA; D: TRBD1; J: TRBJ2-5
DNA: TGTGCCAGTATCCGTACAGGCCCGAACACTGAAGCTTTCTTT; CDR3: CASIRTGPNTEAFF; V: TRBV19; size: NA; D: NA; J: TRBJ1-1
DNA: TGTGCCAGCAGCGACACAAGAAACATTCAGTACTTC; CDR3: CASSDTRNIQYF; V: TRBV5-6; size: NA; D: NA; J: TRBJ2-4
DNA: TGTGCCAGCAGCTCATGGGGGGGAGCGAACACCGGGGAGCTGTTTTTT; CDR3: CASSSWGGANTGELFF; V: TRBV6-2/TRBV6-3; size: NA; D: TRBD2; J: TRBJ2-2
DNA: TGTGCCAGCAGTTACCGCGGAGGGGACGGCTACACCTTC; CDR3: CASSYRGGDGYTF; V: TRBV6-5; size: NA; D: NA; J: TRBJ1-2
DNA: TGTGCCAGCAGCCAGGGGCGACTAGCGGGGGGGCCTAGAGATGAGCAGTTCTTC; CDR3: CASSQGRLAGGPRDEQFF; V: TRBV3-1/TRBV3-2; size: NA; D: TRBD2; J: TRBJ2-1
DNA: TGTGCCAGTAGTATAGCCCCCTTGAACACTGAAGCTTTCTTT; CDR3: CASSIAPLNTEAFF; V: TRBV19; size: NA; D: NA; J: TRBJ1-1
DNA: TGCGCCAGCAGCCAAGGGTCCGGGAACCCAGTGGGCGGCTACACCTTC; CDR3: CASSQGSGNPVGGYTF; V: TRBV4-1; size: NA; D: NA; J: TRBJ1-2
DNA: TGTGCCTGGAGTGCGACAGGGTATGAGCAGTACTTC; CDR3: CAWSATGYEQYF; V: TRBV30; size: NA; D: TRBD1; J: TRBJ2-7
DNA: TGTGCCAGTAGTATGGGAGGGGATGGAGCTGAAGCTTTCTTT; CDR3: CASSMGGDGAEAFF; V: TRBV19; size: NA; D: NA; J: TRBJ1-1
DNA: TGCGCCAGCAGCCAATGGGGCTCCTCCTACGAGCAGTACTTC; CDR3: CASSQWGSSYEQYF; V: TRBV4-1; size: NA; D: NA; J: TRBJ2-7
DNA: TGTGCCAGCAGTCTGACAGGGGGGGCCAAAAACATTCAGTACTTC; CDR3: CASSLTGGAKNIQYF; V: TRBV2; size: NA; D: TRBD1; J: TRBJ2-4
DNA: TGCAGCGCTTGGGACAGCAACACCGGGGAGCTGTTTTTT; CDR3: CSAWDSNTGELFF; V: TRBV29-1; size: NA; D: TRBD1; J: TRBJ2-2
DNA: TGTGCCATCAGTGTGGAAGGGGTTGGGAGCAATCAGCCCCAGCATTTT; CDR3: CAISVEGVGSNQPQHF; V: TRBV10-3; size: NA; D: NA; J: TRBJ1-5
DNA: TGCGCCAGCAGCTTAGGGACAGTCATCATGGGGACTGAAGCTTTCTTT; CDR3: CASSLGTVIMGTEAFF; V: TRBV5-1; size: NA; D: TRBD1; J: TRBJ1-1
DNA: TGTGCCAGCAGTCGAGGACAGGGGGTGGACTATGGCTACACCTTC; CDR3: CASSRGQGVDYGYTF; V: TRBV6-6; size: NA; D: TRBD1; J: TRBJ1-2
DNA: TGTGCCAGCAGCGCCCCAGGAGGGACTGGCACCGGGGAGCTGTTTTTT; CDR3: CASSAPGGTGTGELFF; V: TRBV5-5; size: NA; D: NA; J: TRBJ2-2
DNA: TGCGCCAGCAGCTTGGAGGCGGCTAGCTCCTACGAGCAGTACTTC; CDR3: CASSLEAASSYEQYF; V: TRBV5-1; size: NA; D: NA; J: TRBJ2-7
DNA: TGTGCCAGCAGCTTGCACTCCAGCACAGATACGCAGTATTTT; CDR3: CASSLHSSTDTQYF; V: TRBV7-2; size: NA; D: NA; J: TRBJ2-3
DNA: TGCGCCAGCAGCGTCACCGGGACAGGCCCTAACTATGGCTACACCTTC; CDR3: CASSVTGTGPNYGYTF; V: TRBV5-1; size: NA; D: TRBD1; J: TRBJ1-2
DNA: TGTGCCAGCAGCTTTGGACTAGCGGGGGAGCAGTACTTC; CDR3: CASSFGLAGEQYF; V: TRBV7-3; size: NA; D: TRBD2; J: TRBJ2-7
DNA: TGTGCCAGTAGCCAGGTTCCCTCTGAAGCTTTCTTT; CDR3: CASSQVPSEAFF; V: TRBV19; size: NA; D: NA; J: TRBJ1-1
DNA: TGTGCCAGTAGTGCACCGGGACAGGGCCTTCCCTACGAGCAGTACTTC; CDR3: CASSAPGQGLPYEQYF; V: TRBV19; size: NA; D: TRBD1; J: TRBJ2-7
DNA: TGTGCAAGTCGCTTAAGGGGTCCGCTTTCCCCCCTCCACTTT; CDR3: CASRLRGPLSPLHF; V: TRBV12-2; size: once; D: NA; J: TRBJ1-6
DNA: TGTGCCAGCAGTTACGAGCTAGCGGGGAGCATGACCCAGTACTTC; CDR3: CASSYELAGSMTQYF; V: TRBV6-5; size: NA; D: TRBD2; J: TRBJ2-5
DNA: TGTGCCAGTAAAGGGGGGGCGTTCACTGAAGCTTTCTTT; CDR3: CASKGGAFTEAFF; V: TRBV19; size: NA; D: NA; J: TRBJ1-1
DNA: TGCGCCAGCACCCTAGACGGGAACACTGAAGCTTTCTTT; CDR3: CASTLDGNTEAFF; V: TRBV10-2; size: NA; D: NA; J: TRBJ1-1
DNA: TGTGCCAGCAGCGTTTACGGGGGGAGCACAGATACGCAGTATTTT; CDR3: CASSVYGGSTDTQYF; V: TRBV9; size: NA; D: TRBD2; J: TRBJ2-3
DNA: TGCGCCAGCAGCCCCAGTCCCACGAACACTGAAGCTTTCTTT; CDR3: CASSPSPTNTEAFF; V: TRBV4-1; size: NA; D: NA; J: TRBJ1-1
DNA: TGTGCCAGTACCGACAGCTCTGGAAACACCATATATTTT; CDR3: CASTDSSGNTIYF; V: TRBV19; size: few; D: NA; J: TRBJ1-3
DNA: TGTGCCAGCAGTCCCCGGGGACAGGGGGCTGAGGACTATGGCTACACCTTC; CDR3: CASSPRGQGAEDYGYTF; V: TRBV27; size: NA; D: TRBD1; J: TRBJ1-2
DNA: TGTGCCTGTGGAGACAGGGGCAAAGACACCCAGCATTTT; CDR3: CACGDRGKDTQHF; V: TRBV30; size: NA; D: TRBD1; J: TRBJ1-5
DNA: TGTGCCAGCAGTGAACCCGGGACAGGGGTTTACGAGCAGTACTTC; CDR3: CASSEPGTGVYEQYF; V: TRBV6-1; size: NA; D: TRBD1; J: TRBJ2-7
DNA: TGTGCCAGCAGCCAAAGGGGGTTAAACACTGAAGCTTTCTTT; CDR3: CASSQRGLNTEAFF; V: TRBV7-9; size: once; D: NA; J: TRBJ1-1
DNA: TGTGCCAGCAGTTCCCAGCCGGGACAGGGGCCAAATACCGGGGAGCTGTTTTTT; CDR3: CASSSQPGQGPNTGELFF; V: TRBV27; size: NA; D: TRBD1; J: TRBJ2-2
DNA: TGTGCCAGCAGTGAAGGTAGTTACACTGAAGCTTTCTTT; CDR3: CASSEGSYTEAFF; V: TRBV6-1; size: NA; D: NA; J: TRBJ1-1
DNA: TGCGCCAGCAGCTTGGCCGGAGGGATCGGTGGCTACACCTTC; CDR3: CASSLAGGIGGYTF; V: TRBV5-1; size: NA; D: NA; J: TRBJ1-2
DNA: TGTGCCAGCAGTTGGTTACAGGGTAACACTGAAGCTTTCTTT; CDR3: CASSWLQGNTEAFF; V: TRBV6-5; size: NA; D: NA; J: TRBJ1-1
DNA: TGTGCCAGCAGTACAGGCCCCGGGCCCCAGCATTTT; CDR3: CASSTGPGPQHF; V: TRBV7-6; size: NA; D: NA; J: TRBJ1-5
DNA: TGCAGCGTTGCCACAGGGAGCGGCAATCAGCCCCAGCATTTT; CDR3: CSVATGSGNQPQHF; V: TRBV29-1; size: NA; D: NA; J: TRBJ1-5
DNA: TGCGCCAGCAGCCAAGGACAGCCCTCTGGAAACACCATATATTTT; CDR3: CASSQGQPSGNTIYF; V: TRBV4-1; size: NA; D: NA; J: TRBJ1-3